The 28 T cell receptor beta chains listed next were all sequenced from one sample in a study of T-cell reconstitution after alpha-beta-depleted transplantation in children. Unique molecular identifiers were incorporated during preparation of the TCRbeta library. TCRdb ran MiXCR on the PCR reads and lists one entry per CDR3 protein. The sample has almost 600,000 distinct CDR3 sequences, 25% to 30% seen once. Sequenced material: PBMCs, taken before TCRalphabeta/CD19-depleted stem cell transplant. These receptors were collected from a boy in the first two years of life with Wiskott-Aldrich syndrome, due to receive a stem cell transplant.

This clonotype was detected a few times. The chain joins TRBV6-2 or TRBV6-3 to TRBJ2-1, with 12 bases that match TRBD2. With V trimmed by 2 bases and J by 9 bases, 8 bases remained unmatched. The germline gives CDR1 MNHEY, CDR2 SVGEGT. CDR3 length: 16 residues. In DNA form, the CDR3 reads TGTGCCAGCAGTTACGGGCAGACTAGCGGGAGAGCTGAGCAGTTCTTC. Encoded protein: CASSYGQTSGRAEQFF.

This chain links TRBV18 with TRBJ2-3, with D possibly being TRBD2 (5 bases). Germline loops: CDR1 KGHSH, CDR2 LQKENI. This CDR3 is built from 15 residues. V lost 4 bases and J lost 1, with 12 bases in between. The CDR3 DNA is TGTGCCAGCTCACTCATAGCGATCGGCACAGATACGCAGTATTTT. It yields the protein CASSLIAIGTDTQYF.

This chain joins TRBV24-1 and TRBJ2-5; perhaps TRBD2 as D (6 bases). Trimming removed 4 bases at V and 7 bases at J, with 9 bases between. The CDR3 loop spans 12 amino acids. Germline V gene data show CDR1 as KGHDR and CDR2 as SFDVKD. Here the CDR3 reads CATSDLRGTQYF. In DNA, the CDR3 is TGTGCCACCAGTGACCTGCGGGGGACCCAGTACTTC.

The CDR3 sequence: CATSDAPASGNNEQFF. The CDR3 DNA follows: TGTGCCACCAGTGATGCCCCTGCAAGCGGGAACAATGAGCAGTTCTTC. The genes are TRBV24-1 and TRBJ2-1; 7 bases are shared with TRBD2. Trimming took 3 bases from V and 5 from J; bases not matched to a gene: 9. The CDR3 is 16 residues long. Germline values: CDR1 KGHDR, CDR2 SFDVKD.

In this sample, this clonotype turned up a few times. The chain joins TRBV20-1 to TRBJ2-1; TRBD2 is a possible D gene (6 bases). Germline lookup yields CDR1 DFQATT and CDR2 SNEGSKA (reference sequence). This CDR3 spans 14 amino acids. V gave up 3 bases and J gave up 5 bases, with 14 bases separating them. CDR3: CSASRRDLNNEQFF. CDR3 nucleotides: TGCAGTGCTAGTCGGCGGGATCTTAACAATGAGCAGTTCTTC.

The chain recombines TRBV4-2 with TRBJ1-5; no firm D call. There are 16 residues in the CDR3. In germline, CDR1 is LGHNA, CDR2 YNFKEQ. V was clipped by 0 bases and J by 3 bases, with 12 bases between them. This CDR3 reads CASSQDRAGPNQPQHF. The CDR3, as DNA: TGTGCCAGCAGCCAAGATAGGGCCGGACCCAATCAGCCCCAGCATTTT.

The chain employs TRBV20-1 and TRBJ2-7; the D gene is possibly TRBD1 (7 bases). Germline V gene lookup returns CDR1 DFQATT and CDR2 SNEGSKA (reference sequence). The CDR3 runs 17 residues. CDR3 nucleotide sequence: TGCTGTGTTGGGCGGGACAGTATTACCCTAGGAGCCTACGAGCAGTACTTC. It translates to CCVGRDSITLGAYEQYF.

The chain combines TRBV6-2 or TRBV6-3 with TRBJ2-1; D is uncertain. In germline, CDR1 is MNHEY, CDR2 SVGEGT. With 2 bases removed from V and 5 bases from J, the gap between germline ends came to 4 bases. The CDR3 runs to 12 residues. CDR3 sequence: CASSYRDNEQFF. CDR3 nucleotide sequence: TGTGCCAGCAGTTACAGGGACAATGAGCAGTTCTTC.

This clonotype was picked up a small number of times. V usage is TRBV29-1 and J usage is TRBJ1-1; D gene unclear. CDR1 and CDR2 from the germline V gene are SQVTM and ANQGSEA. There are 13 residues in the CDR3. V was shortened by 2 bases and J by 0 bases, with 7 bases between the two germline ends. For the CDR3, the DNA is TGCAGCGTTGAAAAGACTATGAACACTGAAGCTTTCTTT. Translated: CSVEKTMNTEAFF.

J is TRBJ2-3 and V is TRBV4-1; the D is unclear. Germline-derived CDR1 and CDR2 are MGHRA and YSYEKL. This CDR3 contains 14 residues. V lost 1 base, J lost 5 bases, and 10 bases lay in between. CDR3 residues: CASSQGGLRDTQYF. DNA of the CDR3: TGCGCCAGCAGCCAAGGAGGTCTGAGAGATACGCAGTATTTT.

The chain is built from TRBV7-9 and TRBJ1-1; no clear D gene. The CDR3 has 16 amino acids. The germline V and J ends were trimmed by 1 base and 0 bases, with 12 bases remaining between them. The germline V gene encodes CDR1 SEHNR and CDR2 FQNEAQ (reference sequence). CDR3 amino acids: CASSLVLGSLNTEAFF. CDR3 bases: TGTGCCAGCAGCTTAGTTCTGGGGTCACTGAACACTGAAGCTTTCTTT. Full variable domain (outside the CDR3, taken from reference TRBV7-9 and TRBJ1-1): DTGVSQNPRHKITKRGQNVTFRCDPISEHNRLYWYRQTLGQGPEFLTYFQNEAQLEKSRLLSDRFSAERPKGSFSTLEIQRTEQGDSAMYLCASSLVLGSLNTEAFFGQGTRLTVV.

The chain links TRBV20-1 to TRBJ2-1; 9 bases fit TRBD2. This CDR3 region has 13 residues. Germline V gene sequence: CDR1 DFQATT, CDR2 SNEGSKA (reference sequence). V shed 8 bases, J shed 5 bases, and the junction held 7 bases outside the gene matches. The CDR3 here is CSSTGLAHNEQFF. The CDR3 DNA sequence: TGCAGTTCCACGGGACTAGCCCACAATGAGCAGTTCTTC.

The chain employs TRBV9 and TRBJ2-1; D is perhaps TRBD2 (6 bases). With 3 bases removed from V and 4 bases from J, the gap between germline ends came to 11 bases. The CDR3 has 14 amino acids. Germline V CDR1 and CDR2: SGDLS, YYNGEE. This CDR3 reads CASSAAGLYNEQFF. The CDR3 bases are TGTGCCAGCAGCGCCGCCGGACTATACAATGAGCAGTTCTTC.

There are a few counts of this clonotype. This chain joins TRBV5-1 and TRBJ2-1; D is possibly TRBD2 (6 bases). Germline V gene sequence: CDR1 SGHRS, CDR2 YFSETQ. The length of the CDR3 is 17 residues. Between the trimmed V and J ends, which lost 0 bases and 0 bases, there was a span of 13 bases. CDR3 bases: TGCGCCAGCAGCTTGGAGGCTAGCGTACGCTCCTACAATGAGCAGTTCTTC. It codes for CASSLEASVRSYNEQFF.

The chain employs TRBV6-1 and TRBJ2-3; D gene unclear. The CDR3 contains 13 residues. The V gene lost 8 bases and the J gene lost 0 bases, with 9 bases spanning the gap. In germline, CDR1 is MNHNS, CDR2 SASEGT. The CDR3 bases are TGTGCCAGCCATGGACCGAGCACAGATACGCAGTATTTT. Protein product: CASHGPSTDTQYF.

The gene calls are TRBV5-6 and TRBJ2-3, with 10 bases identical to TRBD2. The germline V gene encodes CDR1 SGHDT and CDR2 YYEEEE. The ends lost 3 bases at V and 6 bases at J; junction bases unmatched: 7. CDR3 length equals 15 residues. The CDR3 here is CASSSPGLAPDTQYF. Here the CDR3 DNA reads TGTGCCAGCAGCTCCCCGGGACTAGCGCCGGATACGCAGTATTTT.

CDR3 sequence (DNA): TGCGCCAGCAGCTTGAGGGGGCAAGGGGGGACAGGGAGCTACGAGCAGTACTTC. This sequence encodes CASSLRGQGGTGSYEQYF. The chain has TRBV5-1 and TRBJ2-7; the match to TRBD1 covers 9 bases. Per germline, CDR1 SGHRS and CDR2 YFSETQ. This CDR3 is built from 18 residues. The junction had 14 bases not matched to a gene; V was cut back by 1 base and J by 3 bases.

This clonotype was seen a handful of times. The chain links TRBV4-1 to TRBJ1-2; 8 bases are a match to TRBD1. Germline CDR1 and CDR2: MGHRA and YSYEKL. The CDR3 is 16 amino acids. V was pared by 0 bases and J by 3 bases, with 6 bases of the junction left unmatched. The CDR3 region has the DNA TGCGCCAGCAGCCAAGAAGTGGACAGGGTCTACTATGGCTACACCTTC. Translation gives CASSQEVDRVYYGYTF.

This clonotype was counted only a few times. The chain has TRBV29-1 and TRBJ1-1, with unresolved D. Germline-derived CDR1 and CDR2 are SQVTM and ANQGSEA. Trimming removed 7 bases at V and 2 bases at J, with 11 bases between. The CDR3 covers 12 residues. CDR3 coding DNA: TGCAGCGCTAGACATATTAACACTGAAGCTTTCTTT. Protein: CSARHINTEAFF.

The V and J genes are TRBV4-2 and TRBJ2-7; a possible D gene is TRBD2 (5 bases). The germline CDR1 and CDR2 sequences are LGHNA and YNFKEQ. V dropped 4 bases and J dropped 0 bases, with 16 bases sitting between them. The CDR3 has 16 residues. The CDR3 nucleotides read TGTGCCAGCAGCCTAGGACTGTCTTTAAACTCCTACGAGCAGTACTTC. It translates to CASSLGLSLNSYEQYF.

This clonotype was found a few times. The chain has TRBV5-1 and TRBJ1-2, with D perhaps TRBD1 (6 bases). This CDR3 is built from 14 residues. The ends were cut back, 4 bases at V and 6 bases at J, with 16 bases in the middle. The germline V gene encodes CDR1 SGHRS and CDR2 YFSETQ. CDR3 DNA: TGCGCCAGCAGCGCAGGACAGCGGGTAGATGGCTACACCTTC. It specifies CASSAGQRVDGYTF.

The CDR3 sequence is CASTQAGHEQYF. Written as DNA, the CDR3 is TGTGCCAGCACCCAAGCAGGGCACGAGCAGTACTTC. The V and J genes are TRBV6-1 and TRBJ2-7; D possibly corresponds to TRBD1 (5 bases). The CDR3 extends over 12 amino acids. Germline CDR1 MNHNS, CDR2 SASEGT. V was pared by 7 bases and J by 5 bases, with 12 bases between.

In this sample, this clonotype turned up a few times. The CDR3 DNA is TGTGCCAGCAGTTTCCTGGCAACAGGTGAAGCTTTCTTT. The encoded protein is CASSFLATGEAFF. The V call is TRBV12-3 or TRBV12-4, the J call TRBJ1-1; D possibly corresponds to TRBD1 (5 bases). Trimming took off 3 bases at V and 7 bases at J, with 12 bases between the two ends. The CDR3 is made up of 13 amino acids.

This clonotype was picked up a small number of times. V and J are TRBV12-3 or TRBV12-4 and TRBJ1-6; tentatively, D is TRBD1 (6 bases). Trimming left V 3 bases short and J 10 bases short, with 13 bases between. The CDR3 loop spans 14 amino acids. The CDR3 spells CASSLRRGASPLHF. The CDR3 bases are TGTGCCAGCAGTTTGCGCAGGGGAGCCTCACCCCTCCACTTT.

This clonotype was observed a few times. CDR3 sequence (DNA): TGTGCCAGCAGCCCTAGGGCTAGCGGGGACTACGAGCAGTACTTC. It codes for CASSPRASGDYEQYF. The genes are TRBV7-2 and TRBJ2-7; 9 nucleotides align to TRBD2. Germline CDR1 SGHTA, CDR2 FQGNSA. CDR3 size: 15 residues. V shed 5 bases, J shed 3 bases, and the junction held 8 bases outside the gene matches.

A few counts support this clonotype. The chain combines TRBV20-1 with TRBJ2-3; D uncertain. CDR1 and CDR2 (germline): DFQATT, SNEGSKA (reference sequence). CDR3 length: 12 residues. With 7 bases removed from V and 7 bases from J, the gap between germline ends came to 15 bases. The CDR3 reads CSVTVGRNTQYF. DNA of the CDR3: TGCAGTGTGACCGTGGGCAGGAATACGCAGTATTTT.

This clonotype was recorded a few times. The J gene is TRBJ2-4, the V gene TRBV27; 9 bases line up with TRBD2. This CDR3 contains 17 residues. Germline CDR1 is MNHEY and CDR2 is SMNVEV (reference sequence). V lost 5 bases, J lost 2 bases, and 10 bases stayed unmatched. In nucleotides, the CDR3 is TGTGCCAGCAGTCCCCCGGGGCGGGAGGGCCCCAAAAACATTCAGTACTTC. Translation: CASSPPGREGPKNIQYF.

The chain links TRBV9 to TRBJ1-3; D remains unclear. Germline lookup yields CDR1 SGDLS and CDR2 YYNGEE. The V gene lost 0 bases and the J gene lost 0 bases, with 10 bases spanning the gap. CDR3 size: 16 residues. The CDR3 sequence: CASSVGVEISGNTIYF. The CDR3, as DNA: TGTGCCAGCAGCGTAGGAGTTGAAATCTCTGGAAACACCATATATTTT.